A selection of T cell receptor beta chains follows, all from one sample in a study of cytomegalovirus exposure and HLA in healthy donors. The data were produced by immunoSEQ multiplex PCR, yet TCRdb's version contains in-frame clones alone and is incomplete. The sample yields 150,000 to 200,000 clones, of which the top ten take up 1% to 1.5%. The source material was PBMCs. All receptors derive from a woman aged 60-75 years in good health and CMV-seronegative. The CDR3 runs from the conserved cysteine through the conserved F or W. D genes are given only for firm matches.

V gene: TRBV6-1
D gene: NA
J gene: TRBJ2-5
CDR3 protein: CASSETEYQETQYF
CDR3 DNA: TGTGCCAGCAGTGAGACAGAGTACCAAGAGACCCAGTACTTC

V gene: TRBV7-2
D gene: NA
J gene: TRBJ2-2
CDR3 protein: CAELGLGNTGELFF
CDR3 DNA: TGTGCCGAACTGGGCTTGGGGAACACCGGGGAGCTGTTTTTT

V gene: TRBV28
D gene: NA
J gene: TRBJ1-4
CDR3 protein: CASSPRSVDEKLFF
CDR3 DNA: TGTGCCAGCAGTCCCCGGAGCGTGGATGAAAAACTGTTTTTT

V gene: TRBV7-6
D gene: TRBD2
J gene: TRBJ2-1
CDR3 protein: CASSLELAGNNEQFF
CDR3 DNA: TGTGCCAGCAGCTTAGAACTAGCGGGAAACAATGAGCAGTTCTTC

V gene: TRBV2
D gene: NA
J gene: TRBJ1-2
CDR3 protein: CASSEKGGYGYTF
CDR3 DNA: TGTGCCAGCAGTGAGAAAGGGGGCTATGGCTACACCTTC

V gene: TRBV6-5
D gene: TRBD1
J gene: TRBJ1-2
CDR3 protein: CASRDRGRGYTF
CDR3 DNA: TGTGCCAGCAGAGACAGGGGTCGTGGCTACACCTTC

V gene: TRBV6-5
D gene: NA
J gene: TRBJ2-7
CDR3 protein: CASSYGESYEQYF
CDR3 DNA: TGTGCCAGCAGTTACGGGGAGTCCTACGAGCAGTACTTC

V gene: TRBV30
D gene: NA
J gene: TRBJ2-7
CDR3 protein: CAWSVRGSAFSYEQYF
CDR3 DNA: TGTGCCTGGAGTGTACGAGGTAGCGCCTTCTCCTACGAGCAGTACTTC

V gene: TRBV5-1
D gene: TRBD1
J gene: TRBJ2-2
CDR3 protein: CASSSWTGGTGELFF
CDR3 DNA: TGCGCCAGCAGCTCTTGGACAGGGGGCACCGGGGAGCTGTTTTTT

V gene: TRBV5-1
D gene: TRBD1
J gene: TRBJ2-7
CDR3 protein: CASSLTGGSGYEQYF
CDR3 DNA: TGCGCCAGCAGCTTAACAGGGGGCTCGGGCTACGAGCAGTACTTC

V gene: TRBV10-1
D gene: NA
J gene: TRBJ1-3
CDR3 protein: CASSTGGEPAGNTIYF
CDR3 DNA: TGCGCCAGCAGTACCGGGGGGGAACCGGCTGGAAACACCATATATTTT

V gene: TRBV5-1
D gene: NA
J gene: TRBJ2-6
CDR3 protein: CASSLAPGVGANVLTF
CDR3 DNA: TGCGCCAGCAGCTTGGCCCCCGGGGTGGGGGCCAACGTCCTGACTTTC

V gene: TRBV20-1
D gene: NA
J gene: TRBJ2-4
CDR3 protein: CSVGRENIQYF
CDR3 DNA: TGCAGTGTCGGGCGGGAAAACATTCAGTACTTC

V gene: TRBV7-2
D gene: TRBD1
J gene: TRBJ1-5
CDR3 protein: CASSLRTGPSNQPQHF
CDR3 DNA: TGTGCCAGCAGCCTGAGGACAGGGCCGAGCAATCAGCCCCAGCATTTT

V gene: TRBV19
D gene: TRBD2
J gene: TRBJ2-3
CDR3 protein: CASSIPGGRITDTQYF
CDR3 DNA: TGTGCCAGTAGTATTCCGGGGGGGAGAATCACAGATACGCAGTATTTT

V gene: TRBV19
D gene: NA
J gene: TRBJ1-2
CDR3 protein: CASSNTEYYGYTF
CDR3 DNA: TGTGCCAGTAGTAACACAGAGTACTATGGCTACACCTTC

V gene: TRBV9
D gene: NA
J gene: TRBJ2-2
CDR3 protein: CASSVSNTGELFF
CDR3 DNA: TGTGCCAGCAGCGTTAGTAACACCGGGGAGCTGTTTTTT

V gene: TRBV15
D gene: NA
J gene: TRBJ2-2
CDR3 protein: CATSRGRTNTGELFF
CDR3 DNA: TGTGCCACCAGCAGAGGCCGGACGAACACCGGGGAACTGTTTTTT

V gene: TRBV15
D gene: NA
J gene: TRBJ1-2
CDR3 protein: CATSERNYGYTF
CDR3 DNA: TGTGCCACCAGCGAGCGGAACTATGGCTACACCTTC

V gene: TRBV11-2
D gene: NA
J gene: TRBJ1-2
CDR3 protein: CASSPGVRYGYTF
CDR3 DNA: TGTGCCAGCAGCCCAGGGGTTCGATATGGCTACACCTTC

V gene: TRBV13
D gene: NA
J gene: TRBJ1-6
CDR3 protein: CASSLLGQGYSSPLHF
CDR3 DNA: TGTGCCAGCAGCCTCCTGGGGCAGGGATACTCTTCACCCCTCCACTTT

V gene: TRBV29-1
D gene: NA
J gene: TRBJ1-1
CDR3 protein: CSVDKGPGTEAFF
CDR3 DNA: TGCAGCGTTGATAAGGGCCCGGGAACTGAAGCTTTCTTT

V gene: TRBV4-1
D gene: TRBD1
J gene: TRBJ2-1
CDR3 protein: CASSQPYRGDNEQFF
CDR3 DNA: TGCGCCAGCAGCCAACCGTACAGGGGTGACAATGAGCAGTTCTTC

V gene: TRBV13
D gene: NA
J gene: TRBJ2-2
CDR3 protein: CASGTLGAGELFF
CDR3 DNA: TGTGCCAGCGGGACTCTCGGGGCCGGGGAGCTGTTTTTT

V gene: TRBV6-5
D gene: NA
J gene: TRBJ2-7
CDR3 protein: CASSSLRWEHEQYF
CDR3 DNA: TGTGCCAGCAGTTCCCTTAGGTGGGAGCACGAGCAGTACTTC

V gene: TRBV5-1
D gene: NA
J gene: TRBJ1-6
CDR3 protein: CASSLGQDLRSPLHF
CDR3 DNA: TGCGCCAGCAGCTTGGGGCAGGACTTACGATCACCCCTCCACTTT

V gene: TRBV19
D gene: NA
J gene: TRBJ2-1
CDR3 protein: CASSMDKGYPNEQFF
CDR3 DNA: TGTGCCAGTAGTATGGACAAGGGCTACCCAAATGAGCAGTTCTTC

V gene: TRBV29-1
D gene: NA
J gene: TRBJ1-1
CDR3 protein: CSVFLQLNTEAFF
CDR3 DNA: TGCAGCGTTTTCCTCCAGTTGAACACTGAAGCTTTCTTT

V gene: TRBV2
D gene: NA
J gene: TRBJ1-5
CDR3 protein: CASSEKRGVSNQPQHF
CDR3 DNA: TGTGCCAGCAGTGAAAAACGGGGGGTGAGCAATCAGCCCCAGCATTTT

V gene: TRBV6-5
D gene: NA
J gene: TRBJ1-2
CDR3 protein: CASSYSTLPQGKCTF
CDR3 DNA: TGTGCCAGCAGTTACTCGACACTCCCCCAGGGCAAGTGTACCTTC

V gene: TRBV6-5
D gene: TRBD1
J gene: TRBJ1-1
CDR3 protein: CATRQGGNTEAFF
CDR3 DNA: TGTGCCACCAGACAGGGGGGGAACACTGAAGCTTTCTTT

V gene: TRBV4-3
D gene: TRBD2
J gene: TRBJ2-3
CDR3 protein: CASSQDSLAGPSNTDTQYF
CDR3 DNA: TGCGCCAGCAGCCAAGATTCGCTAGCGGGACCAAGTAACACAGATACGCAGTATTTT

V gene: TRBV13
D gene: NA
J gene: TRBJ2-7
CDR3 protein: CASSPPGTRYEQYF
CDR3 DNA: TGTGCCAGCAGCCCCCCCGGGACACGCTACGAGCAGTACTTC

V gene: TRBV6-5
D gene: NA
J gene: TRBJ1-1
CDR3 protein: CASSLLDTLNTEAFF
CDR3 DNA: TGTGCCAGCAGTCTCCTCGACACGTTGAACACTGAAGCTTTCTTT

V gene: TRBV6-4
D gene: TRBD1
J gene: TRBJ1-1
CDR3 protein: CASSERQGLITEAFF
CDR3 DNA: TGTGCCAGCAGTGAAAGACAGGGGCTGATCACTGAAGCTTTCTTT

V gene: TRBV9
D gene: TRBD1
J gene: TRBJ2-7
CDR3 protein: CASSVDWTGAHEQYF
CDR3 DNA: TGTGCCAGCAGCGTAGACTGGACAGGGGCCCACGAGCAGTACTTC

V gene: TRBV5-1
D gene: TRBD2
J gene: TRBJ2-1
CDR3 protein: CASSLGNPGLAGGSIKPNEQFF
CDR3 DNA: TGCGCCAGCAGCTTGGGGAACCCGGGACTAGCGGGGGGCTCTATAAAACCCAATGAGCAGTTCTTC

V gene: TRBV5-1
D gene: NA
J gene: TRBJ1-4
CDR3 protein: CASSSTGEKLFF
CDR3 DNA: TGCGCCAGCAGCTCAACAGGGGAAAAACTGTTTTTT

V gene: TRBV7-9
D gene: TRBD2
J gene: TRBJ2-1
CDR3 protein: CASSVLAGGPDEQFF
CDR3 DNA: TGTGCCAGCAGCGTACTAGCGGGGGGCCCGGATGAGCAGTTCTTC

V gene: TRBV11-2
D gene: TRBD1
J gene: TRBJ2-7
CDR3 protein: CASSLAPGQGYYYEQYF
CDR3 DNA: TGTGCCAGCAGCTTAGCTCCCGGACAGGGATACTACTACGAGCAGTACTTC

V gene: TRBV7-9
D gene: TRBD1
J gene: TRBJ1-3
CDR3 protein: CASSSPTGGSGNTIYF
CDR3 DNA: TGTGCCAGCAGCTCACCGACAGGGGGCTCTGGAAACACCATATATTTT

V gene: TRBV12-5
D gene: TRBD1
J gene: TRBJ1-5
CDR3 protein: CASGADRESNQPQHF
CDR3 DNA: TGTGCTAGTGGTGCCGACAGGGAAAGCAATCAGCCCCAGCATTTT

V gene: TRBV19
D gene: TRBD2
J gene: TRBJ2-5
CDR3 protein: CASSDQRGEETQYF
CDR3 DNA: TGTGCCAGTAGTGATCAGCGGGGGGAAGAGACCCAGTACTTC

V gene: TRBV5-1
D gene: NA
J gene: TRBJ1-1
CDR3 protein: CASKTSTGTEAFF
CDR3 DNA: TGCGCCAGTAAGACATCTACGGGGACTGAAGCTTTCTTT

V gene: TRBV9
D gene: TRBD2
J gene: TRBJ2-1
CDR3 protein: CASSVGAGVSYNEQFF
CDR3 DNA: TGTGCCAGCAGCGTAGGGGCGGGGGTCTCCTACAATGAGCAGTTCTTC